The 22 T cell receptor beta chains listed next were all sequenced from one sample in a study of shared clonotypes between healthy human individuals. Clones were read by immunoSEQ multiplex PCR, and TCRdb kept only the in-frame ones, dropping some. The sample shows approximately 940,000 clones, approximately 80% of them seen only once. The sequencing sample was made of memory CD4+ T cells sorted from blood. As for subset: CD45RA-negative fraction. All receptors derive from a man younger than 30 in good health.

This sequence joins TRBV19 and TRBJ2-1; D not certain. The CDR3 covers 15 residues. V gave up 3 bases and J gave up 0 bases, with 9 bases separating them. The germline V gene encodes CDR1 LNHDA and CDR2 SQIVND (reference sequence). The CDR3 region has the DNA TGTGCCAGTAGTATGGGTCGGTACTCCTACAATGAGCAGTTCTTC. Translation: CASSMGRYSYNEQFF. Full variable domain (missing parts from reference TRBV19 and TRBJ2-1): DGGITQSPKYLFRKEGQNVTLSCEQNLNHDAMYWYRQDPGQGLRLIYYSQIVNDFQKGDIAEGYSVSREKKESFPLTVTSAQKNPTAFYLCASSMGRYSYNEQFFGPGTRLTVL.

To note about this clone: One end of the junction varies from germline; a read error may be responsible. Distinct nucleotide sequences in the sample also encode this CDR3. J is TRBJ1-6 and V is TRBV5-4; 8 bases are shared with TRBD1. CDR3 length: 15 amino acids. Germline assignment: CDR1 SGHNT and CDR2 YYREEE (reference sequence). The CDR3 DNA sequence: TGCGCCAGCAGCCATCGACAGGGGAGGGTTTCACCCCTCCACTTT. This translates into CASSHRQGRVSPLHF.

V gene TRBV2 combines with J gene TRBJ2-7; D unclear. Trimming left V 5 bases short and J 7 bases short, with 12 bases between. The CDR3 runs to 12 residues. Germline-derived CDR1 and CDR2 are SNHLY and FYNNEI. The CDR3 sequence: CASSFGGREQYF. Here the CDR3 DNA reads TGTGCCAGCAGTTTCGGCGGACGGGAGCAGTACTTC.

This sequence joins TRBV7-8 and TRBJ2-7; D remains ambiguous. V was pared by 1 base and J by 6 bases, with 10 bases between. The length of the CDR3 is 13 residues. Germline V gene data show CDR1 as SGHVS and CDR2 as FQNEAQ. The CDR3 is CASSLEGLVEQYF. CDR3 DNA: TGTGCCAGCAGCTTAGAGGGTTTGGTCGAGCAGTACTTC.

This chain connects TRBV15 to TRBJ2-1; 13 bases are a match to TRBD2. This CDR3 region has 16 residues. The germline CDR1 and CDR2 sequences are LNHNV and YYDKDF (reference sequence). V lost 4 bases and J lost 7; bases outside the gene matches: 7. CDR3 loop: CATSTGLAGAPNEQFF. Written as DNA, the CDR3 is TGTGCCACCAGCACCGGACTAGCGGGGGCGCCGAATGAGCAGTTCTTC.

CDR3 sequence (DNA): TGTGCCAGCAGTACCGGACTAGCGGGTTACACAGATACGCAGTATTTT. It specifies CASSTGLAGYTDTQYF. The V gene is TRBV2, the J gene TRBJ2-3; 11 positions agree with TRBD2. The CDR3 is 16 residues long. With 5 bases clipped from V and 2 bases from J, the junction kept 6 bases outside the gene matches. Looked up from germline, CDR1 is SNHLY and CDR2 is FYNNEI.

The chain uses TRBV4-3 and TRBJ2-7; 15 bases fit TRBD2. Germline CDR1 reads LGHNA; CDR2 reads YSLEER. The CDR3 covers 18 residues. V lost 1 base and J lost 6; bases outside the gene matches: 10. The CDR3 nucleotides are TGCGCCAGCAGCCAAGCCGCACAGGGACTAGCGGGAGGCGGCGAGCAGTACTTC. It is translated as CASSQAAQGLAGGGEQYF.

This clone was seen ten or more times. This CDR3 is also generated by other DNA sequences in the sample. This chain uses TRBV14 with TRBJ1-5; D is unclear. Trimming shortened V by 1 base and J by 7 bases, and 8 bases separated the two germline ends. Germline-derived CDR1 and CDR2 are SGHDN and FVKESK. The CDR3 is 13 amino acids. This chain's CDR3 is CASSQGVGQPQHF. CDR3 coding DNA: TGTGCCAGCAGCCAAGGGGTCGGGCAGCCCCAGCATTTT.

V usage is TRBV18 and J usage is TRBJ2-3; TRBD1 or TRBD2 may be the D gene (6 bases each). Germline V gene data show CDR1 as KGHSH and CDR2 as LQKENI. V shed 4 bases and J shed 0 bases, with 11 bases lying between them. The CDR3 runs 15 residues. The CDR3 sequence is CASSRGAQSTDTQYF. CDR3 sequence (DNA): TGTGCCAGCTCACGGGGGGCTCAGAGCACAGATACGCAGTATTTT.

The gene calls are TRBV6-1 and TRBJ2-1; no clear D. The CDR3 runs 15 residues. V shed 3 bases and J shed 4 bases, with 13 bases lying between them. Germline-derived CDR1 and CDR2 are MNHNS and SASEGT. CDR3 bases: TGTGCCAGCAGTGATTCCGATACCCAATACAATGAGCAGTTCTTC. Its translation: CASSDSDTQYNEQFF.

In its sample, this clone was seen a few times. Other DNA sequences in this specimen translate into the identical CDR3. The J gene is TRBJ1-6, the V gene TRBV5-6; D call uncertain. The V gene's germline CDR1 is SGHDT and CDR2 YYEEEE. This CDR3 region has 13 residues. V lost 1 base to trimming and J lost 7 bases, with 6 bases between them. DNA for the CDR3: TGTGCCAGCAGCTTGTACGGGAATTCACCCCTCCACTTT. Translating it yields CASSLYGNSPLHF.

The table lists this clone with a few counts. V is TRBV30 and J is TRBJ1-6, with D possibly matching TRBD1 (6 bases). The V end was cut by 6 bases, the J end by 5 bases, with 11 bases between. There are 13 residues in the CDR3. CDR1 and CDR2 from the germline V gene are GTSNPN and SVGIG (reference sequence). CDR3 bases: TGTGCCTGCCAACGACAGGATAATTCACCCCTCCACTTT. This encodes CACQRQDNSPLHF.

The gene calls are TRBV4-1 and TRBJ1-6, with TRBD1 identical over 11 bases. Per the germline V gene, CDR1 is MGHRA and CDR2 is YSYEKL. This CDR3 comprises 16 residues. The V gene end was trimmed by 3 bases and the J gene end by 9 bases; junction bases not matched to a gene: 7. The CDR3 nucleotides read TGCGCCAGCAGCCAGGATTGGGACAGGGGGTTTTCACCCCTCCACTTT. This sequence encodes CASSQDWDRGFSPLHF.

The genes are TRBV2 and TRBJ1-1, with 8 bases matching TRBD1. The germline V gene encodes CDR1 SNHLY and CDR2 FYNNEI. The CDR3 has 15 amino acids. Trimming removed 6 bases from V and 1 base from J; junction bases left unmatched: 7. Here the CDR3 DNA reads TGTGCCAGCAGCGTACAGGGGGGGCCGAACACTGAAGCTTTCTTT. Its protein product is CASSVQGGPNTEAFF.

The CDR3 reads CASTTGGLPYGYTF. The DNA of the CDR3 is TGTGCCAGCACTACAGGGGGCCTTCCTTATGGCTACACCTTC. The chain is built from TRBV6-1 and TRBJ1-2; 9 bases fit TRBD1. Trimming removed 7 bases from V and 5 bases from J; junction bases left unmatched: 8. The CDR3 is made up of 14 amino acids. In germline, CDR1 is MNHNS, CDR2 SASEGT.

This chain links TRBV18 with TRBJ2-7, with a tentative D call TRBD2 (6 bases). Germline V gene sequence: CDR1 KGHSH, CDR2 LQKENI. This CDR3 spans 13 amino acids. The V end was cut by 5 bases, the J end by 6 bases, with 14 bases between. The CDR3 sequence: CASSYLEGSEQYF. CDR3 DNA: TGTGCCAGCTCATACCTGGAGGGCAGCGAGCAGTACTTC.

This chain links TRBV6-5 with TRBJ1-3; TRBD1 matches at 9 bases. Losses at the gene ends were 5 bases for V and 1 base for J; bases not matched to a gene: 3. CDR1 and CDR2 from the germline V gene are MNHEY and SVGAGI. The CDR3 consists of 15 residues. DNA of the CDR3: TGTGCCAGCAGTACAGGGGGCGCGTCTGGAAACACCATATATTTT. As protein: CASSTGGASGNTIYF.

The chain combines TRBV2 with TRBJ1-1; D is uncertain. The CDR3 sequence is 14 residues long. CDR1 and CDR2 from the germline V gene are SNHLY and FYNNEI. V gave up 3 bases and J gave up 1 base, with 9 bases separating them. In DNA, the CDR3 is TGTGCCAGCAGTGATTTTCCCGGGAACACTGAAGCTTTCTTT. Protein: CASSDFPGNTEAFF.

The J gene is TRBJ1-2, the V gene TRBV19, with 8 bases matching TRBD1. V trimming: 3 bases; J trimming: 4 bases; junction bases outside the gene matches: 4. Germline CDR1 and CDR2: LNHDA and SQIVND (reference sequence). The CDR3 consists of 14 residues. The CDR3 DNA is TGTGCCAGTAGTATCGGACAGGGTGTCTATGGCTACACCTTC. This codes for CASSIGQGVYGYTF.

The chain couples TRBV6-1 to TRBJ2-2; D may match TRBD1 or TRBD2 (6 bases each). This CDR3 is 15 amino acids long. V was trimmed by 3 bases and J by 5 bases, leaving 13 bases between them. Germline V gene data show CDR1 as MNHNS and CDR2 as SASEGT. The CDR3 here is CASSDRQGRTGELFF. For the CDR3, the DNA is TGTGCCAGCAGTGACAGGCAGGGGAGGACCGGGGAGCTGTTTTTT.

This clone was seen more than once but under ten times. The chain couples TRBV6-1 to TRBJ1-6, with D tentatively TRBD1 (6 bases). The CDR3 is 13 amino acids. Between the trimmed V and J ends, which lost 6 bases and 7 bases, there was a span of 10 bases. Germline V gene data show CDR1 as MNHNS and CDR2 as SASEGT. CDR3 loop: CASRGTLNSPLHF. CDR3 DNA: TGTGCCAGCAGAGGGACACTCAATTCACCCCTCCACTTT.

CDR3 sequence reads: CASSVVAAGGYEQYF. CDR3 sequence (DNA): TGTGCCAGCAGTGTTGTAGCGGCGGGAGGCTACGAGCAGTACTTC. This chain joins TRBV6-1 and TRBJ2-7; 8 bases fit TRBD2. Unmatched junction bases numbered 8, after V lost 4 bases and J lost 3 bases. Germline V gives CDR1 MNHNS, CDR2 SASEGT. CDR3 length: 15 residues.